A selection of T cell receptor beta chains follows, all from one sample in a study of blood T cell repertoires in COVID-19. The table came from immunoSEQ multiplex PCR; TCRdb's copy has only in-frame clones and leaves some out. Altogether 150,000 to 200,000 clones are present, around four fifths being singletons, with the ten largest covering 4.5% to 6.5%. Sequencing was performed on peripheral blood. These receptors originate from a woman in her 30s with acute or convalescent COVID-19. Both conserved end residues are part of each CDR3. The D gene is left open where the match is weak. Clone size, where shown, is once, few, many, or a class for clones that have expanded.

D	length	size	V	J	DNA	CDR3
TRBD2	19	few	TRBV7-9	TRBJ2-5	TGTGCCAGCAGCCTATACCCGGCAGCTAGCGGAATTCCGGTGGAGACCCAGTACTTC	CASSLYPAASGIPVETQYF
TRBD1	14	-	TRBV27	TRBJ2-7	TGTGCCAGCAGTCCCTGGACAGGGGGTGGAGAGCAGTACTTC	CASSPWTGGGEQYF
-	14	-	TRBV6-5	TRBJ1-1	TGTGCCAGCAAATACGGGGAAAGGAACACTGAAGCTTTCTTT	CASKYGERNTEAFF
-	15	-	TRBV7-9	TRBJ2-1	TGTGCCAGCAGCCAGTTACGGGAATCCTACAATGAGCAGTTCTTC	CASSQLRESYNEQFF
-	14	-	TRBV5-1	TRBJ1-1	TGCGCCAGCAGCTCCAGGGGATCGAACACTGAAGCTTTCTTT	CASSSRGSNTEAFF
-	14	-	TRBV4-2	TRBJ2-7	TGTGCCAGCAGCCAAGATTGGGCAGGCTACGAGCAGTACTTC	CASSQDWAGYEQYF
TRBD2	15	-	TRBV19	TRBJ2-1	TGTGCCAGTAGTATTCTGAGCGGGAGGGTCAATGAGCAGTTCTTC	CASSILSGRVNEQFF
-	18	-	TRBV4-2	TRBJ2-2	TGTGCCAGCAGCCCACTCGGGGTCCGGACGGGTCACACCGGGGAGCTGTTTTTT	CASSPLGVRTGHTGELFF
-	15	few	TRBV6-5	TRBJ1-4	TGTGCCAGCAGTCGCCAGGTGGCCACTAATGAAAAACTGTTTTTT	CASSRQVATNEKLFF
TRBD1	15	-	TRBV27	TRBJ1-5	TGTGCCAGCAGCGTGAACAGGGGTCGCAATCAGCCCCAGCATTTT	CASSVNRGRNQPQHF